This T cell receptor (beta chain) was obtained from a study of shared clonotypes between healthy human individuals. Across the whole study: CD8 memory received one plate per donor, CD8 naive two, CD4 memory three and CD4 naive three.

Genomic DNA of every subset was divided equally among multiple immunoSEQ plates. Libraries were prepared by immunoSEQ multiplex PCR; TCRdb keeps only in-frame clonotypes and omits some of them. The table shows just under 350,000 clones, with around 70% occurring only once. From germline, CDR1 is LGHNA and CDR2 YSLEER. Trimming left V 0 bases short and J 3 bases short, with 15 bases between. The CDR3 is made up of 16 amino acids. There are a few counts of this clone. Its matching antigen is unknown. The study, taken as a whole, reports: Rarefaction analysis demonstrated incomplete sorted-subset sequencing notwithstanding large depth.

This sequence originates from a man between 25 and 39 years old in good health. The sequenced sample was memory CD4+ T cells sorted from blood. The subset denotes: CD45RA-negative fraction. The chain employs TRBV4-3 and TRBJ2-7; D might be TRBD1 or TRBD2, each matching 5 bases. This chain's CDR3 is CASSQDQLGQGYEQYF. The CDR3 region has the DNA TGCGCCAGCAGCCAAGATCAACTAGGGCAGGGCTACGAGCAGTACTTC.